This is a list of T cell receptor beta chains from one sample in a study of blood T cell repertoires in COVID-19. Method: immunoSEQ multiplex PCR; TCRdb's copy keeps in-frame clones and lacks some. The sample has approximately 92,000 clones; 70% to 90% are singletons. What was sequenced was peripheral blood. The origin of the receptors is a man aged 60 to 75 with acute or convalescent COVID-19. CDR3s include the opening cysteine and the closing phenylalanine or tryptophan. D genes are given only for firm matches. Clone size is stated in some rows and not others, as once, few, many or a class when expanded.

clone_size	v_call	d_call	j_call	cdr3_aa	cdr3_nt
.	TRBV29-1	.	TRBJ1-4	CSVSRRWSWEKLFF	TGCAGCGTTTCAAGGAGATGGTCGTGGGAAAAACTGTTTTTT
.	TRBV12-5	.	TRBJ1-5	CASGLVRGSSNQPQHF	TGTGCTAGTGGTTTGGTAAGGGGTAGTAGCAATCAGCCCCAGCATTTT
.	TRBV27	.	TRBJ1-2	CASSPAGARGYTF	TGTGCCAGCAGTCCCGCGGGGGCTAGGGGCTACACCTTC
.	TRBV30	.	TRBJ1-4	CAWSVWGGFPGELFF	TGTGCCTGGAGTGTATGGGGGGGGTTCCCAGGGGAACTGTTTTTT
.	TRBV19	TRBD2	TRBJ2-1	CASSIDIAGSYNEQFF	TGTGCCAGTAGTATAGATATAGCGGGGTCCTACAATGAGCAGTTCTTC
.	TRBV10-3	TRBD1	TRBJ1-2	CAISEGRVGRGNYGYTF	TGTGCCATCAGTGAGGGACGGGTCGGCAGGGGGAACTATGGCTACACCTTC
.	TRBV19	.	TRBJ1-4	CASSILPGAGEKLFF	TGTGCCAGTAGTATTTTGCCAGGGGCTGGCGAAAAACTGTTTTTT
.	TRBV19	.	TRBJ2-7	CASSMGPPLDEQYF	TGTGCCAGTAGTATGGGGCCTCCCCTCGACGAGCAGTACTTC
.	TRBV10-1	TRBD1	TRBJ2-7	CASSRDSYSYEQYF	TGCGCCAGCAGTCGGGACAGCTACTCCTACGAGCAGTACTTC
.	TRBV19	.	TRBJ1-1	CASSTVNTEAFF	TGTGCCAGTAGTACAGTGAACACTGAAGCTTTCTTT
few	TRBV12-3/TRBV12-4	TRBD1	TRBJ1-1	CASSQNGDSVAFF	TGTGCCAGCAGTCAAAACGGGGACAGCGTAGCTTTCTTT
once	TRBV11-3	.	TRBJ2-5	CASSLDPFGGRETQYF	TGTGCCAGCAGCTTAGACCCATTCGGTGGGAGGGAGACCCAGTACTTC
.	TRBV12-3/TRBV12-4	.	TRBJ1-2	CASRAGVGYGYTF	TGTGCCAGCAGGGCAGGGGTTGGGTATGGCTACACCTTC
.	TRBV19	.	TRBJ1-1	CASSSGPNTEAFF	TGTGCCAGTAGTAGTGGGCCGAACACTGAAGCTTTCTTT
many	TRBV24-1	TRBD1	TRBJ2-3	CATSDQTGRSTDTQYF	TGTGCCACCAGTGACCAGACAGGGCGTAGCACAGATACGCAGTATTTT
.	TRBV18	.	TRBJ1-2	CASSPSGQNYGYTF	TGTGCCAGCTCACCCTCCGGACAGAACTATGGCTACACCTTC
many	TRBV12-3/TRBV12-4	TRBD2	TRBJ2-5	CASNLAGEETQYF	TGTGCCAGCAACCTAGCGGGAGAAGAGACCCAGTACTTC
few	TRBV23-1	.	TRBJ1-2	CASRRTGHGRDGYTF	TGCGCCAGCAGACGAACGGGACATGGAAGGGACGGCTACACCTTC
.	TRBV29-1	.	TRBJ2-3	CSTNRDLIQYF	TGCAGCACAAACAGAGACCTTATTCAGTATTTT
.	TRBV30	.	TRBJ2-2	CAWTPQVTGELFF	TGTGCCTGGACCCCACAGGTCACCGGGGAGCTGTTTTTT
.	TRBV10-2	.	TRBJ1-5	CASSDFGPQGNQPQHF	TGCGCCAGCAGTGATTTCGGCCCTCAGGGGAATCAGCCCCAGCATTTT
once	TRBV29-1	TRBD1	TRBJ1-3	CSVIGTGAAGIRNTIYF	TGCAGCGTGATAGGGACAGGGGCCGCCGGGATTAGAAACACCATATATTTT
.	TRBV7-2	TRBD1	TRBJ2-6	CASSWQGAGANVLTF	TGTGCCAGCAGCTGGCAGGGGGCTGGGGCCAACGTCCTGACTTTC
few	TRBV6-1	.	TRBJ1-6	CASSEPGTRTNSYNSPLHF	TGTGCCAGCAGTGAACCTGGGACACGGACCAACTCCTATAATTCACCCCTCCACTTT
.	TRBV9	.	TRBJ2-1	CASSVAAGNEQFF	TGTGCCAGCAGCGTAGCCGCAGGCAATGAGCAGTTCTTC
.	TRBV7-6	.	TRBJ2-1	CASSLGPGQGSYNEQFF	TGTGCCAGCAGCTTAGGTCCGGGACAAGGCTCCTACAATGAGCAGTTCTTC
.	TRBV6-5	TRBD1	TRBJ2-5	CASNPTGQARETQYF	TGTGCCAGCAACCCTACGGGACAGGCTAGGGAGACCCAGTACTTC
.	TRBV29-1	.	TRBJ1-5	CSVSTGLAQHF	TGCAGCGTTTCCACAGGGTTGGCCCAGCATTTT
.	TRBV30	.	TRBJ1-1	CAREGVQANTEAFF	TGTGCCCGGGAGGGCGTCCAAGCGAACACTGAAGCTTTCTTT
.	TRBV3-1/TRBV3-2	.	TRBJ1-2	CASSQGPGMTDYGYTF	TGTGCCAGCAGCCAAGGTCCGGGTATGACCGACTATGGCTACACCTTC
few	TRBV10-3	TRBD2	TRBJ2-5	CAISERAGVSETQYF	TGTGCCATCAGTGAACGAGCGGGAGTTTCGGAGACCCAGTACTTC
.	TRBV7-3	.	TRBJ1-1	CASSLTRNTEAFF	TGTGCCAGCAGCTTAACGAGGAACACTGAAGCTTTCTTT
.	TRBV27	TRBD1	TRBJ1-2	CASSPTLGQGNYGYTF	TGTGCCAGCAGTCCTACCCTGGGACAGGGTAACTATGGCTACACCTTC
.	TRBV10-2	.	TRBJ1-5	CASRAQLNQPQHF	TGCGCCAGCAGAGCACAGCTAAATCAGCCCCAGCATTTT
.	TRBV12-3/TRBV12-4	.	TRBJ1-2	CASSLARGRGYTF	TGTGCCAGCAGTTTAGCTAGGGGCCGTGGCTACACCTTC
many	TRBV6-1	TRBD2	TRBJ2-5	CASSEGTSGAETQYF	TGTGCCAGCAGTGAGGGGACTAGCGGGGCAGAGACCCAGTACTTC
.	TRBV6-1	.	TRBJ1-4	CASSEARGFSEKLFF	TGTGCCAGCAGTGAAGCCAGGGGTTTCTCAGAAAAACTGTTTTTT
.	TRBV5-1	.	TRBJ2-3	CASSQEGADTQYF	TGCGCCAGCAGCCAGGAAGGGGCAGATACGCAGTATTTT
.	TRBV19	.	TRBJ2-3	CASSMRDTQYF	TGTGCCAGTAGTATGCGGGATACGCAGTATTTT